This is a list of T cell receptor beta chains from one sample in a study of control samples from healthy donors and cancer patients. TCRdb's table, derived via immunoSEQ multiplex PCR, lists solely in-frame clones and lacks some. The table includes around 180,000 clones, 80% to 90% detected once. The sample comprised blood. Every receptor here comes from a woman in her 30s in good health. Both conserved end residues are trimmed from each CDR3. The D gene is left open where the match is weak.

. TRBV7-9 ASSHYRDSQETQY
. TRBV28 ASSLALGREYEQY
. TRBV30 AWSAGRTSNQPQH
TRBD1 TRBV20-1 SASRTGGADT
. TRBV2 ASSFRIPAAYEQY
. TRBV30 AWSVIAGDTEAF
. TRBV30 AWAPLWGGELF
. TRBV9 ASSVVQTLLPGTEAF
. TRBV7-9 ASSIRARSTDTQY
TRBD1 TRBV3-1/TRBV3-2 ASSDQTGAFYNSPLH
. TRBV27 ASSALGFLDTEAF
. TRBV28 ASRFGNEKLF
. TRBV19 ASMGRVDTEAF
TRBD1 TRBV3-1/TRBV3-2 ASSNGQGGNSPLH
TRBD2 TRBV3-1/TRBV3-2 ASSQGNSGGSDTQY
. TRBV5-6 ASNLRSTDTQY
. TRBV7-9 ASSAEIEQY
TRBD1 TRBV11-2 ASSLSWDSISGNTIY
. TRBV9 ASSVDRGRNEQF
. TRBV3-1/TRBV3-2 ASSQIRTGELF
. TRBV18 ASSPPMEGKY
TRBD1 TRBV6-4 ASRGQGANVLT
TRBD2 TRBV29-1 SVDPQGTSEYNEQF
. TRBV9 ASSKGPGAGTDTQY
TRBD1 TRBV19 ASSIGDRAYNEQF
TRBD1 TRBV29-1 SATGGAQYEQY
. TRBV10-3 AISESWNTEAF
. TRBV7-9 ASSLGAGDTQY
TRBD1 TRBV5-6 ASSLRGTGWTDTQY
. TRBV19 ASKRGSDEQF
TRBD2 TRBV6-5 ASSPGLGGVETQY
TRBD1 TRBV9 ASSRGSGGNEQF
TRBD2 TRBV12-5 ASGSSGGAETQY
. TRBV21-1 ASSKGTATKGNQPQH
. TRBV7-2 ASRETGNTEAF
. TRBV4-2 ASSQDQASSYEQY
. TRBV5-1 ASRGTTATQETQY
. TRBV19 ASSIVQKGSPLH
TRBD1 TRBV11-3 ASSPGQGREQY
. TRBV6-5 ASSPGRYNEQF
. TRBV2 ASRGGAADTQY
. TRBV27 ASSFSTHLGDGYT